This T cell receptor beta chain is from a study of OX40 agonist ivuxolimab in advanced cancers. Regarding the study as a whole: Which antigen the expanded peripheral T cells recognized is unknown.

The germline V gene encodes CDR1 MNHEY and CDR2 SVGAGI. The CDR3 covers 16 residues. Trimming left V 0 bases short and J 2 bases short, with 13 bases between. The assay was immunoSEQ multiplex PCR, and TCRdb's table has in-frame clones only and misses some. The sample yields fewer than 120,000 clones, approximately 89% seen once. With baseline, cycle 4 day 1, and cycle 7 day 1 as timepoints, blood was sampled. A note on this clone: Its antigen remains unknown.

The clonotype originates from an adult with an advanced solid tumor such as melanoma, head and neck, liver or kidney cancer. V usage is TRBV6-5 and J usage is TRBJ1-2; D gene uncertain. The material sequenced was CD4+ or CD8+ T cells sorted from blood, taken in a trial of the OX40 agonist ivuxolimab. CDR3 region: CASSYSVSGRNYGYTF. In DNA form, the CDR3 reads TGTGCCAGCAGTTACTCAGTATCCGGCAGAAACTATGGCTACACCTTC.